Listed below are T cell receptor beta chains from one sample, sequenced in a study of blood T cell repertoires in COVID-19. TCRdb's copy holds only in-frame clones and misses some; the assay was immunoSEQ multiplex PCR. The repertoire holds more than 150,000 clones, with over 75% as singletons. Sequencing was carried out using PBMCs or T cells enriched from blood (not recorded which). The receptors derive from a woman aged 50 to 60 who had recovered from COVID-19. Both conserved end residues are part of each CDR3. The D gene is left open where the match is weak. Size tells how often a clone was seen (once, few, many) or the class of an expanded clone, and some rows leave it out.

.	TRBJ1-1	15	TRBV4-1	.	TGCGCCAGCAGCCAAGGGATAGGGGGACGCACTGAAGCTTTCTTT	CASSQGIGGRTEAFF
.	TRBJ1-2	14	TRBV7-2	.	TGTGCCAGCAGCCGCCCAGACAGAATCTATGGCTACACCTTC	CASSRPDRIYGYTF
.	TRBJ1-1	13	TRBV7-9	.	TGTGCCAGCGGGGACATCCGTCACGCTGAAGCTTTCTTT	CASGDIRHAEAFF
TRBD1	TRBJ1-4	15	TRBV6-9	.	TGTGCCAGCAGTTATTTGACAGGGAGAAATGAAAAACTGTTTTTT	CASSYLTGRNEKLFF
.	TRBJ2-3	15	TRBV19	.	TGTGCCAGTAGTATTAGCCGGTCGACTCAGGGTACGCAGTATTTT	CASSISRSTQGTQYF
.	TRBJ2-7	11	TRBV5-8	.	TGTGCCAGCAGCCTTAGCGGCGAGCAGTACTTC	CASSLSGEQYF
.	TRBJ2-7	12	TRBV27	.	TGTGCCAGCAGCCAGACTCCGGCCGAGCAGTACTTC	CASSQTPAEQYF
TRBD1	TRBJ2-5	14	TRBV6-5	once	TGTGCCAGCAGTTACTCAGGGGGCCGGGAGACCCAGTACTTC	CASSYSGGRETQYF
.	TRBJ2-7	18	TRBV27	.	TGTGCCAGCAGTTTATCTAAGTTGAATAGCTTTAACACCTACGAGCAGTACTTC	CASSLSKLNSFNTYEQYF
.	TRBJ2-2	13	TRBV6-1	.	TGTGCCAGCAGTGACAGGGTCCCTGGGGAGCTGTTTTTT	CASSDRVPGELFF
TRBD1	TRBJ1-3	15	TRBV6-5	.	TGTGCCAGCACTTGGGACAGCTCCTCTGGAAACACCATATATTTT	CASTWDSSSGNTIYF
.	TRBJ2-3	15	TRBV21-1	.	TGTGCCACCGCTATAGGGGACAGGGTAGGAGATACGCAGTATTTT	CATAIGDRVGDTQYF
TRBD1	TRBJ2-5	14	TRBV6-2/TRBV6-3	.	TGTGCCAGCAGGTACACAGGGGAACAAGAGACCCAGTACTTC	CASRYTGEQETQYF
TRBD2	TRBJ2-5	15	TRBV19	.	TGTGCCAGTAGCCGGACTAGCGGGAGGGGGGAGACCCAGTACTTC	CASSRTSGRGETQYF
TRBD2	TRBJ2-1	14	TRBV29-1	.	TGCAGCGTTGTAAGCGGGGCAAAGGCGGGGGAGCAGTTCTTC	CSVVSGAKAGEQFF
TRBD1	TRBJ1-2	16	TRBV11-2	.	TGTGCCAGCAGCTTAGGAGGGACAGTAGCCGACTATGGCTACACCTTC	CASSLGGTVADYGYTF
TRBD1	TRBJ1-1	16	TRBV7-9	.	TGTGCCAGCAGCGACCGGACAGGGGTGGGGAACACTGAAGCTTTCTTT	CASSDRTGVGNTEAFF
TRBD2	TRBJ2-7	15	TRBV28	once	TGTGCCAGCAGCCGACCGGGACTAGGGGGCTACGAGCAGTACTTC	CASSRPGLGGYEQYF
.	TRBJ2-5	14	TRBV19	.	TGTGCCAGTAGTAACAGGGCCGAGGTGGAGACCCAGTACTTC	CASSNRAEVETQYF
.	TRBJ1-5	14	TRBV6-6	.	TGTGCCAGCAGTGATACAGGTCGCAATCAGCCCCAGCATTTT	CASSDTGRNQPQHF
TRBD2	TRBJ2-7	16	TRBV30	.	TGTGCCTGGAGTGCCCCGGGACTAGCCGCAGCCTACGAGCAGTACTTC	CAWSAPGLAAAYEQYF
TRBD1	TRBJ1-2	13	TRBV19	.	TGTGCCAGTAGACCGACAGGGGTGCATGGCTACACCTTC	CASRPTGVHGYTF
TRBD1	TRBJ2-7	15	TRBV30	.	TGTGCCTGGAGTGTATCCAGGACAGGGGCCAACGAGCAGTACTTC	CAWSVSRTGANEQYF
TRBD1	TRBJ2-7	17	TRBV14	.	TGTGCCAGCAGCCAAGAGACAGGGGCCCTCCGGACCTACGAGCAGTACTTC	CASSQETGALRTYEQYF
.	TRBJ2-7	16	TRBV7-8	.	TGTGCCAGCAGCTTAGCGGCGACAGTGATATACTACGAGCAGTACTTC	CASSLAATVIYYEQYF
TRBD2	TRBJ2-1	16	TRBV30	once	TGTGCCTGGAGTTACGGACTAGCGGGAGGGAAGGATGAGCAGTTCTTC	CAWSYGLAGGKDEQFF
TRBD2	TRBJ2-2	13	TRBV5-1	once	TGCGCCAGCGGTGAAGCGGGAGCCGGGGAGCTGTTTTTT	CASGEAGAGELFF
.	TRBJ1-6	17	TRBV4-2	once	TGTGCCAGCAGCCAAGATGGGCCCCCGGGGTTAGGGTCACCCCTCCACTTT	CASSQDGPPGLGSPLHF
TRBD2	TRBJ2-5	15	TRBV5-4	.	TGTGCCAGCACCGCTGGTAGCGGGGTCCAAGAGACCCAGTACTTC	CASTAGSGVQETQYF
.	TRBJ2-1	14	TRBV28	few	TGTGCCAGCAGTTTAGACAACCGTCCTGGTGAGCAGTTCTTC	CASSLDNRPGEQFF
.	TRBJ1-6	15	TRBV7-6	.	TGTGCCAGCAGCTTCAACCGGCGGGATAATTCACCCCTCCACTTT	CASSFNRRDNSPLHF
TRBD1	TRBJ2-5	15	TRBV5-1	.	TGCGCCAGCAGCTTGTTTGGACAGGGGAGAGAGACCCAGTACTTC	CASSLFGQGRETQYF
TRBD2	TRBJ2-1	18	TRBV27	.	TGTGCCAGCAGTTTAAGGACTCCGGGACTAGCGGGGTACAATGAGCAGTTCTTC	CASSLRTPGLAGYNEQFF